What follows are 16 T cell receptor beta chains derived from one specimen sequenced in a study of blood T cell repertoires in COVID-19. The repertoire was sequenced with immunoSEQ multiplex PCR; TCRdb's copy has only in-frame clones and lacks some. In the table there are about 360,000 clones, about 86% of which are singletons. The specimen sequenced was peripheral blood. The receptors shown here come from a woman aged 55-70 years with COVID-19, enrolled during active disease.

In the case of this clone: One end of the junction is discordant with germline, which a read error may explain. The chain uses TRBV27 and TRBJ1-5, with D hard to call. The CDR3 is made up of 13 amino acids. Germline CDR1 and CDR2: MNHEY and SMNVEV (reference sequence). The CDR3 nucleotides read TGTGCCAGCAGTTTAGACCGCGCGCAGCGCCAGCATTTT. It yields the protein CASSLDRAQRQHF.

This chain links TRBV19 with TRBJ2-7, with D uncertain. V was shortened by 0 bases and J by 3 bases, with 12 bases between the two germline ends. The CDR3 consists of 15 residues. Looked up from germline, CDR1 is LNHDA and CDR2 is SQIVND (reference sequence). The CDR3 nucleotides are TGTGCCAGTAGTATAGATATGGAACAGAGCTACGAGCAGTACTTC. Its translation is CASSIDMEQSYEQYF.

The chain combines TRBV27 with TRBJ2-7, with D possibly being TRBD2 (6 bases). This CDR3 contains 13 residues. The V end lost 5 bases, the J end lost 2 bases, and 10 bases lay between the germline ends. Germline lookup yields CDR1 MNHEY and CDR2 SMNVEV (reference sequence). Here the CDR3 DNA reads TGTGCCAGCAGTCTGGGGGGTACCTACGAGCAGTACTTC. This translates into CASSLGGTYEQYF.

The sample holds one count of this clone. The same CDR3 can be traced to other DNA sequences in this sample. CDR3 sequence (DNA): TGTGCCAGCAGCGTAGGCGAAGATACGCAGTATTTT. It codes for CASSVGEDTQYF. The V call is TRBV9, the J call TRBJ2-3; D not resolved. Germline lookup yields CDR1 SGDLS and CDR2 YYNGEE. Between the trimmed V and J ends, which lost 0 bases and 5 bases, there was a span of 4 bases. The CDR3 sequence is 12 residues long.

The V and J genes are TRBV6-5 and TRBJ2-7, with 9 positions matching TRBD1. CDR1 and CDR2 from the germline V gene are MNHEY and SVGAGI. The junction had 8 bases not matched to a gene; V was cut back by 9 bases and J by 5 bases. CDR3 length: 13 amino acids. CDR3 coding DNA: TGTGCCAGTCGGGGGACAGGGCTTAACGAGCAGTACTTC. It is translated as CASRGTGLNEQYF.

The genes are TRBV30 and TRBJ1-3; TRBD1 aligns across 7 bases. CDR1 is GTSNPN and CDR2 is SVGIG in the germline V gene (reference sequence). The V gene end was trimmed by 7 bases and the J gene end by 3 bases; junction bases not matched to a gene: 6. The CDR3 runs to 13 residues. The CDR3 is CASSGGSGNTIYF. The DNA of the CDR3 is TGTGCCTCCTCAGGGGGAAGTGGAAACACCATATATTTT.

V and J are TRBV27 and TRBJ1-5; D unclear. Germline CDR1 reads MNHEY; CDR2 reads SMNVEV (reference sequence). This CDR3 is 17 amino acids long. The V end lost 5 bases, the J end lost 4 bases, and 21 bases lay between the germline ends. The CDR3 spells CASSPSILITRNQPQHF. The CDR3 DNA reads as TGTGCCAGCAGTCCATCCATCCTTATCACGAGGAATCAGCCCCAGCATTTT.

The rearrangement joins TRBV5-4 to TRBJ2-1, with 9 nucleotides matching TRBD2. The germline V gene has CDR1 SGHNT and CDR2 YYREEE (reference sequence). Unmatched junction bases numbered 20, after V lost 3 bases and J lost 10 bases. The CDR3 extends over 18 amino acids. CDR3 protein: CASSWEGGGGADSVEQFF. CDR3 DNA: TGTGCCAGCAGCTGGGAAGGGGGCGGGGGGGCCGATAGTGTCGAGCAGTTCTTC.

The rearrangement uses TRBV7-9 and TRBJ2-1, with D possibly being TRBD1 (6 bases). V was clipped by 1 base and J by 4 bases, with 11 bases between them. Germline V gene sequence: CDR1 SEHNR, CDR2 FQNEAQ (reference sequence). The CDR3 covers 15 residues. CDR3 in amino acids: CASSLVQGIYNEQFF. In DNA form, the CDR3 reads TGTGCCAGCAGCTTAGTACAGGGCATATACAATGAGCAGTTCTTC.

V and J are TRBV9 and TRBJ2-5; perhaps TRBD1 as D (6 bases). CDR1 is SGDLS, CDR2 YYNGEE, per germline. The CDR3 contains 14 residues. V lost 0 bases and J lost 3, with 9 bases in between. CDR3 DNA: TGTGCCAGCAGCGTAGGGCAGGGGAAAGAGACCCAGTACTTC. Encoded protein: CASSVGQGKETQYF.

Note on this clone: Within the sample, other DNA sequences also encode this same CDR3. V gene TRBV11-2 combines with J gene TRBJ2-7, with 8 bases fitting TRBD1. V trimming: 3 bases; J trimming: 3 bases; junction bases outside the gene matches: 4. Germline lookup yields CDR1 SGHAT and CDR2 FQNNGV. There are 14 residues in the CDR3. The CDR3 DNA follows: TGTGCCAGCAGCTTTCCTGGACAGGGCTACGAGCAGTACTTC. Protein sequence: CASSFPGQGYEQYF.

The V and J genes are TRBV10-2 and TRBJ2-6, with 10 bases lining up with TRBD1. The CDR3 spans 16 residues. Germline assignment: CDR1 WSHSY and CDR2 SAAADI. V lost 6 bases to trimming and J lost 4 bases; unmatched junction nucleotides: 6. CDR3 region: CASSRQGARGANVLTF. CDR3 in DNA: TGCGCCAGCAGCAGACAGGGGGCGCGGGGGGCCAACGTCCTGACTTTC.

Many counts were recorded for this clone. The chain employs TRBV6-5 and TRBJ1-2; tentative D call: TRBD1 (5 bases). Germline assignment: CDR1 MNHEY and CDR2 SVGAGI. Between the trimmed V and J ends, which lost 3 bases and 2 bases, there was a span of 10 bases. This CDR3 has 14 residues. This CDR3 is CASSYRQPNYGYTF. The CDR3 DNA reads TGTGCCAGCAGTTATAGACAGCCCAACTATGGCTACACCTTC.

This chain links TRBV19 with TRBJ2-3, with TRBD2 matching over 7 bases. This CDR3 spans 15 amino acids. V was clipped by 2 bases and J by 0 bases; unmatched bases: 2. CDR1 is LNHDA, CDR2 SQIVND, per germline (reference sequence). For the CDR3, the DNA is TGTGCCAGTAGTATATTGGGGGGGAGCACAGATACGCAGTATTTT. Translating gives CASSILGGSTDTQYF.

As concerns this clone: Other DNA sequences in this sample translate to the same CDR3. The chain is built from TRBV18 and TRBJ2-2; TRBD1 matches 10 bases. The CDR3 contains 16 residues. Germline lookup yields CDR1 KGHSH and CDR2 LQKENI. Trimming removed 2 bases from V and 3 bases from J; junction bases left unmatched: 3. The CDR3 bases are TGTGCCAGCTCACCAAGGACAGGGGGTGACACCGGGGAGCTGTTTTTT. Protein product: CASSPRTGGDTGELFF. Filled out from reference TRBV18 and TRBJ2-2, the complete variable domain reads NAGVMQNPRHLVRRRGQEARLRCSPMKGHSHVYWYRQLPEEGLKFMVYLQKENIIDESGMPKERFSAEFPKEGPSILRIQQVVRGDSAAYFCASSPRTGGDTGELFFGEGSRLTVL.

Here the CDR3 reads CASSLDGFGTGELFF. The CDR3 bases are TGCGCCAGCAGCTTGGATGGTTTCGGCACCGGGGAGCTGTTTTTT. The chain links TRBV5-1 to TRBJ2-2; no reliable D call. Trimming stripped 0 bases from V and 4 bases from J, with 10 bases between. CDR1 and CDR2 (germline): SGHRS, YFSETQ. This CDR3 spans 15 amino acids.